This record concerns one T cell receptor (beta chain) sequence. As yet, its antigen is unknown. The PCR was carried out with 60 Vbeta primers and 13 Jbeta primers. Libraries were prepared by immunoSEQ multiplex PCR; TCRdb keeps only in-frame clonotypes and omits some of them. The sample lists nearly 110,000 clones, over 70% occurring once. This specimen belongs to a study of cytomegalovirus exposure and HLA in healthy donors. Study outcomes and limitations: Testing in vitro showed three CMV-associated chains specific for CMV antigens.

The CDR3 contains 16 residues. Trimming took 0 bases from V and 3 from J, leaving 12 bases between them. The germline V gene has CDR1 LGHNA and CDR2 YSLEER. The sequence came from a male donor in good health and CMV-seropositive. The source material was PBMCs. The chain links TRBV4-3 to TRBJ2-1; tentatively, D is TRBD1 (6 bases). DNA of the CDR3: TGCGCCAGCAGCCAAGATCCAGGGGAAATCTACAATGAGCAGTTCTTC. Protein sequence: CASSQDPGEIYNEQFF.